The 23 T cell receptor beta chains in this list originate from one sample, sequenced in a study of T cell responses to AZD1222 COVID-19 vaccine. TCRdb's table, derived via immunoSEQ multiplex PCR, lists solely in-frame clones and lacks some. Among under 200,000 clones, roughly 90% were seen once, and the ten largest hold around 4.4%. The specimen was peripheral blood, collected on day 0 of AZD1222 vaccination. Receptor source: an adult in good health.

This clone was recorded once. This chain joins TRBV5-4 and TRBJ2-3; no definite D call. CDR3 length: 15 amino acids. The germline V gene has CDR1 SGHNT and CDR2 YYREEE (reference sequence). Trimming left V 4 bases short and J 3 bases short, with 15 bases between. CDR3 loop: CASSVYGGATDTQYF. DNA of the CDR3: TGTGCCAGCAGCGTGTACGGCGGAGCGACAGATACGCAGTATTTT.

This clone appeared once. This rearrangement joins TRBV6-5 to TRBJ1-2; 8 positions agree with TRBD1. The CDR3 is 15 amino acids. V was clipped by 4 bases and J by 0 bases; unmatched bases: 4. Germline V gives CDR1 MNHEY, CDR2 SVGAGI. As DNA, the CDR3 is TGTGCCAGCAGTTTACAGGGGGGAGCTAACTATGGCTACACCTTC. Protein: CASSLQGGANYGYTF.

This chain connects TRBV27 to TRBJ2-7; possibly TRBD1 or TRBD2 for D (7 bases each). Germline V gives CDR1 MNHEY, CDR2 SMNVEV (reference sequence). V was cut by 2 bases and J by 3 bases, with 14 bases left in between. The CDR3 runs to 15 residues. The CDR3 here is CASSLSGTAGYEQYF. The DNA of the CDR3 is TGTGCCAGCAGTTTAAGCGGGACAGCTGGCTACGAGCAGTACTTC.

V is TRBV7-2 and J is TRBJ1-5, with 8 bases fitting TRBD1. V shed 5 bases and J 2 bases; nucleotides not matched to a gene: 5. This CDR3 has 15 residues. Germline V CDR1 and CDR2: SGHTA, FQGNSA. The CDR3 coding sequence is TGTGCCAGCAGCCGGACAGGGTTGGGCAATCAGCCCCAGCATTTT. This translates into CASSRTGLGNQPQHF.

The CDR3 nucleotides read TGTGCCAGCAGTGGGGGAAAGGGGCCCTACGAGCAGTACTTC. Protein sequence: CASSGGKGPYEQYF. The chain is built from TRBV28 and TRBJ2-7; D may correspond to TRBD1 or TRBD2 (5 bases each). This CDR3 region has 14 residues. CDR1 MDHEN and CDR2 SYDVKM come from the germline V gene. Trimming left V 5 bases short and J 2 bases short, with 13 bases between.

The chain employs TRBV4-1 and TRBJ2-5; 9 bases are a match to TRBD1. This CDR3 region has 17 residues. Germline V lookup: CDR1 MGHRA, CDR2 YSYEKL. Trimming took 4 bases from V and 2 from J; bases not matched to a gene: 11. The CDR3 nucleotides read TGCGCCAGCAGCCTTCACCGGACAGGGGAAACGCAAGAGACCCAGTACTTC. It is translated as CASSLHRTGETQETQYF.

The CDR3, as DNA: TGCGCCAGCAGCCAAGATCCGGGGCTTCAGCCCCAGCATTTT. Residues: CASSQDPGLQPQHF. The chain is built from TRBV4-1 and TRBJ1-5, with a weak D call TRBD1 (5 bases). The CDR3 loop spans 14 amino acids. V shed 0 bases and J shed 6 bases, with 9 bases lying between them. Looked up from germline, CDR1 is MGHRA and CDR2 is YSYEKL.

The J gene is TRBJ2-2, the V gene TRBV11-3, with a tentative D call TRBD1 (5 bases). CDR1 and CDR2 from the germline V gene are SGHNT and YENEEA. The V and J ends lost 5 bases and 2 bases respectively, with 12 bases between them. The CDR3 covers 15 residues. CDR3 DNA: TGTGCCAGCAGCCCAGGGTCCAGAAACACCGGGGAGCTGTTTTTT. Protein sequence: CASSPGSRNTGELFF.

The chain joins TRBV19 to TRBJ1-2; D is unclear. V was trimmed by 8 bases and J by 3 bases, leaving 13 bases between them. The CDR3 is 13 amino acids. The germline V gene encodes CDR1 LNHDA and CDR2 SQIVND (reference sequence). As DNA, the CDR3 is TGTGCCAGTCCTCCGGCGTCTTACTATGGCTACACCTTC. Protein product: CASPPASYYGYTF.

The chain joins TRBV3-1 (or the pseudogene TRBV3-2) to TRBJ1-6; TRBD1 is a possible D gene (5 bases). Germline V gene sequence: CDR1 LGHDT, CDR2 YNNKEL (reference sequence). The CDR3 is 15 amino acids. Trimming left V 6 bases short and J 10 bases short, with 19 bases between. The CDR3 DNA reads TGTGCCAGCAGTTCCTGGGGAGGGGCAGGGTCACCCCTCCACTTT. Encoded protein: CASSSWGGAGSPLHF.

The chain combines TRBV6-2 or TRBV6-3 with TRBJ2-1; possible D gene TRBD1, 6 bases. The length of the CDR3 is 16 residues. Trimming removed 5 bases at V and 3 bases at J, with 17 bases between. Germline loops: CDR1 MNHEY, CDR2 SVGEGT. The CDR3 region has the DNA TGTGCCAGCAGTCTGGGGTTGCAGGGGATCTACAATGAGCAGTTCTTC. Its translation: CASSLGLQGIYNEQFF.

The chain joins TRBV27 to TRBJ2-1; 8 nucleotides agree with TRBD1. The CDR3 runs to 16 residues. Trimming removed 5 bases from V and 0 bases from J; junction bases left unmatched: 6. Germline values: CDR1 MNHEY, CDR2 SMNVEV (reference sequence). The CDR3 nucleotides read TGTGCCAGCAGTAGGGACAGGCTAAGCTCCTACAATGAGCAGTTCTTC. It encodes CASSRDRLSSYNEQFF.

The V and J genes are TRBV6-2 or TRBV6-3 and TRBJ2-7; perhaps D is TRBD1 or TRBD2 (5 bases each). Germline V CDR1 and CDR2: MNHEY, SVGEGT. This CDR3 comprises 15 residues. The germline V and J ends were trimmed by 4 bases and 0 bases, with 13 bases remaining between them. Here the CDR3 DNA reads TGTGCCAGCAGTTGGGGCGGGCTGAGCTCCTACGAGCAGTACTTC. It translates to CASSWGGLSSYEQYF.

The chain couples TRBV21-1 to TRBJ2-3; the table's TRBD1 call for D was not verified on the DNA. TRBV21-1 is a known pseudogene. CDR3 length equals 15 residues. The CDR3 region has the DNA TGTGCCAGCAGCAAAGATGGGGGCGGCACAGATACGCAGTATTTT. Its translation is CASSKDGGGTDTQYF.

The V call is TRBV24-1, the J call TRBJ2-7; D is possibly TRBD2 (5 bases). Germline CDR1 reads KGHDR; CDR2 reads SFDVKD. V lost 4 bases and J 9 bases, leaving 12 bases between the germline ends. The CDR3 length is 12 residues. CDR3 sequence reads: CATSDHGLSQYF. The CDR3 region has the DNA TGTGCCACCAGTGACCACGGACTGTCGCAGTACTTC.

The chain recombines TRBV19 with TRBJ2-7; TRBD1 matches at 7 bases. V trimming: 2 bases; J trimming: 7 bases; junction bases outside the gene matches: 14. There are 16 residues in the CDR3. Germline CDR1 is LNHDA and CDR2 is SQIVND (reference sequence). The CDR3 region has the DNA TGTGCCAGTAGTATAATCGGCCGGACAGGCTCGGCGGAGCAGTACTTC. This encodes CASSIIGRTGSAEQYF.

This chain links TRBV27 with TRBJ1-1; D not resolved. This CDR3 region has 14 residues. Trimming left V 2 bases short and J 4 bases short, with 11 bases between. Germline V gene data show CDR1 as MNHEY and CDR2 as SMNVEV (reference sequence). This chain's CDR3 is CASSLRQEFTEAFF. DNA of the CDR3: TGTGCCAGCAGTTTACGTCAGGAGTTCACTGAAGCTTTCTTT.

The gene calls are TRBV7-9 and TRBJ1-1, with 7 bases that match TRBD1. This CDR3 is built from 15 residues. From germline, CDR1 is SEHNR and CDR2 FQNEAQ (reference sequence). J gave up 4 bases and V 4 bases, and 9 bases lay outside the gene matches. The chain's CDR3 is CASSSLRGQGTEAFF. The CDR3, as DNA: TGTGCCAGCAGCTCATTGAGGGGGCAGGGCACTGAAGCTTTCTTT.

The chain has TRBV6-5 and TRBJ1-5; 7 nucleotides line up with TRBD1. The CDR3 is 15 residues long. CDR1 and CDR2 (germline): MNHEY, SVGAGI. V shed 2 bases and J 5 bases; nucleotides not matched to a gene: 6. The CDR3, as DNA: TGTGCCAGCAGTTACGCAGGGGGTCCGGATCAGCCCCAGCATTTT. This sequence encodes CASSYAGGPDQPQHF.

This clone was counted only a few times. V usage is TRBV11-2 and J usage is TRBJ2-1; 11 positions agree with TRBD2. CDR1 and CDR2 (germline): SGHAT, FQNNGV. The CDR3 runs 17 residues. Trimming cost V 0 bases and J 5 bases; bases outside gene matches: 6. The CDR3 loop reads CASSLDVLAGGNNEQFF. CDR3 DNA sequence: TGTGCCAGCAGCTTAGATGTCCTAGCGGGAGGCAACAATGAGCAGTTCTTC.

This chain uses TRBV28 with TRBJ2-2; D is unclear. The CDR3 has 14 residues. Germline values: CDR1 MDHEN, CDR2 SYDVKM. The germline V and J ends were trimmed by 6 bases and 3 bases, with 11 bases remaining between them. CDR3 protein: CASSFGRYTGELFF. In DNA form, the CDR3 reads TGTGCCAGCAGCTTCGGGCGATACACCGGGGAGCTGTTTTTT.

This chain uses TRBV14 with TRBJ2-2; D call uncertain. CDR1 and CDR2 (germline): SGHDN, FVKESK. The CDR3 consists of 13 residues. V lost 0 bases and J lost 3, with 2 bases in between. Here the CDR3 reads CASSQDHTGELFF. The CDR3 nucleotides are TGTGCCAGCAGCCAAGACCACACCGGGGAGCTGTTTTTT.

As DNA, the CDR3 is TGTGCCAGCAGCCAAGACGGACTCCCCAATGAGCAGTTCTTC. Encoded protein: CASSQDGLPNEQFF. The rearrangement uses TRBV3-1 (or the pseudogene TRBV3-2) and TRBJ2-1, with TRBD2 as a possible D gene (5 bases). The CDR3 is made up of 14 amino acids. Trimming pared 0 bases from V and 6 bases from J, leaving 9 bases between. In germline, CDR1 is LGHDT, CDR2 YNNKEL (reference sequence).